Each of the 32 T cell receptor beta chains below was sequenced from the same sample in a study of T cells in Graves' hyperthyroidism and ophthalmopathy. Amplified TCR beta CDR3 regions derived from RNA transcripts. Using the HTBI primer set, a first-round RT-PCR was run on the TCR CDR3. Each CDR3 protein gets one entry after TCRdb re-called the multiplex PCR reads with MiXCR. The sample lists fewer than 750,000 distinct CDR3 sequences, roughly 15% seen once, with 3.5% to 4.5% in the top ten. Sequences were obtained from blood. The source of these receptors is a woman in her thirties or forties with Graves' ophthalmopathy.

This clonotype was detected a few times. The chain combines TRBV7-9 with TRBJ2-3, with 8 bases matching TRBD1. This CDR3 spans 14 amino acids. Germline CDR1 and CDR2: SEHNR and FQNEAQ (reference sequence). After removal of 4 bases from V and 2 bases from J, the junction contained 2 bases not matched to a gene. The DNA for the CDR3 is TGTGCCAGCAGCTCGACAGGGGACACAGATACGCAGTATTTT. This gives the protein CASSSTGDTDTQYF.

This clonotype was counted only a few times. The CDR3, as DNA: TGTGCCAGCAGCCATCTAGTATCGACCGGGGAGCTGTTTTTT. The encoded protein is CASSHLVSTGELFF. The chain employs TRBV3-1 and TRBJ2-2; D not resolved. V was shortened by 3 bases and J by 5 bases, with 10 bases between the two germline ends. CDR3 size: 14 residues. Germline V gene data show CDR1 as LGHDT and CDR2 as YNNKEL (reference sequence). Based on the CDR3 plus reference TRBV3-1 and TRBJ2-2, the full variable domain is DTAVSQTPKYLVTQMGNDKSIKCEQNLGHDTMYWYKQDSKKFLKIMFSYNNKELIINETVPNRFSPKSPDKAHLNLHINSLELGDSAVYFCASSHLVSTGELFFGEGSRLTVL.

This clonotype was counted ten times or more. The CDR3 region is CSAPGVGGETQYF. The CDR3 bases are TGCAGTGCTCCCGGGGTAGGGGGAGAGACCCAGTACTTC. The genes are TRBV20-1 and TRBJ2-5; TRBD1 might be the D (6 bases). CDR1 DFQATT and CDR2 SNEGSKA come from the germline V gene (reference sequence). The CDR3 spans 13 residues. V dropped 5 bases and J dropped 4 bases, with 14 bases sitting between them.

Many counts were recorded for this clonotype. The V and J genes are TRBV12-3 or TRBV12-4 and TRBJ1-2; possible D gene TRBD1, 5 bases. The CDR3 has 13 amino acids. Trimming stripped 4 bases from V and 2 bases from J, with 8 bases between. CDR3 sequence: CASSSTDNYGYTF. CDR3 DNA: TGTGCCAGCAGTTCGACAGACAACTATGGCTACACCTTC.

This clonotype was observed many times. The chain combines TRBV29-1 with TRBJ1-1; D is ambiguous. Trimming took off 0 bases at V and 0 bases at J, with 5 bases between the two ends. CDR3 length: 13 amino acids. From germline, CDR1 is SQVTM and CDR2 ANQGSEA. CDR3 in amino acids: CSVEDSMNTEAFF. CDR3 nucleotides: TGCAGCGTTGAAGATTCAATGAACACTGAAGCTTTCTTT.

The CDR3 sequence is CASSPIEGRDETQYF. DNA of the CDR3: TGTGCCAGCTCACCAATCGAGGGGAGGGACGAGACCCAGTACTTC. The J gene is TRBJ2-5, the V gene TRBV18, with TRBD2 matching 7 bases. The CDR3 has 15 residues. The trim removed 2 bases at V and 5 bases at J, leaving 8 bases unmatched. Germline V gene sequence: CDR1 KGHSH, CDR2 LQKENI.

This clonotype appeared many times. V usage is TRBV19 and J usage is TRBJ1-1, with TRBD1 identical over 7 bases. The CDR3 has 14 residues. Trimming at V came to 7 bases and at J to 0 bases, leaving 5 bases not matched to a gene. Germline V gene sequence: CDR1 LNHDA, CDR2 SQIVND (reference sequence). The CDR3 here is CASILDRMNTEAFF. CDR3 sequence (DNA): TGTGCCAGTATCCTGGACAGGATGAACACTGAAGCTTTCTTT.

The table lists this clonotype with many counts. V is TRBV5-1 and J is TRBJ2-7, with D possibly TRBD2 on 5 matching bases. CDR1 is SGHRS, CDR2 YFSETQ, per germline. Trimming shortened V by 3 bases and J by 0 bases, and 19 bases separated the two germline ends. There are 17 residues in the CDR3. CDR3 nucleotide sequence: TGCGCCAGCAGCTCCCGGGCAGCGGCGACTTTCTCCTACGAGCAGTACTTC. Translation: CASSSRAAATFSYEQYF.

This clonotype came up a few times. V is TRBV30 and J is TRBJ2-5; D not certain. The CDR3 loop spans 13 amino acids. CDR1 GTSNPN and CDR2 SVGIG come from the germline V gene (reference sequence). V was pared by 0 bases and J by 5 bases, with 10 bases between. The CDR3 region has the DNA TGTGCCTGGAGTGTAGGTACCCCGGAGACCCAGTACTTC. This codes for CAWSVGTPETQYF.

This clonotype was observed many times. The genes are TRBV4-1 and TRBJ2-7; D is unresolved. This CDR3 contains 15 residues. CDR1 MGHRA and CDR2 YSYEKL come from the germline V gene. V dropped 0 bases and J dropped 4 bases, with 13 bases sitting between them. Here the CDR3 DNA reads TGCGCCAGCAGCCAAGATTCGAGCACCGGATACGAGCAGTACTTC. Translation gives CASSQDSSTGYEQYF.

This clonotype was counted at least ten times. The V and J genes are TRBV19 and TRBJ1-1; a weak D match, TRBD1 (6 bases). The CDR3 loop spans 15 amino acids. Per germline, CDR1 LNHDA and CDR2 SQIVND (reference sequence). Trimming took 6 bases from V and 3 from J, leaving 17 bases between them. CDR3 in amino acids: CASRAIRGRDTEAFF. CDR3 DNA sequence: TGTGCCAGTAGGGCCATAAGGGGGAGAGACACTGAAGCTTTCTTT.

The DNA for the CDR3 is TGTGCCAGCAGCTTAGCTAGTTCCGAGCAGTACTTC. Encoded protein: CASSLASSEQYF. The gene calls are TRBV11-1 and TRBJ2-7; D not certain. Between the trimmed V and J ends, which lost 0 bases and 6 bases, there was a span of 6 bases. The CDR3 covers 12 residues. CDR1 is SGHAT and CDR2 is FQDESV in the germline V gene (reference sequence).

This clonotype was seen more than once but under ten times. The chain couples TRBV19 to TRBJ2-4; D gene uncertain. Trimming took 6 bases from V and 3 from J, leaving 9 bases between them. CDR1 and CDR2 from the germline V gene are LNHDA and SQIVND (reference sequence). This CDR3 is built from 13 residues. The CDR3 nucleotides are TGTGCCAGTAGGGATCTGGGCAAAAACATTCAGTACTTC. Translated: CASRDLGKNIQYF.

This clonotype has ten or more counts. This sequence joins TRBV25-1 and TRBJ2-5; a possible D gene is TRBD1 (5 bases). The CDR3 length is 17 residues. The V gene lost 4 bases and the J gene lost 1 base, with 19 bases spanning the gap. Germline V gene data show CDR1 as MGHDK and CDR2 as SYGVNS. DNA for the CDR3: TGTGCCAGCAGTGGATTGACAGATACAGTTCTCCAAGAGACCCAGTACTTC. Translation gives CASSGLTDTVLQETQYF.

This clonotype was recorded many times. The chain combines TRBV2 with TRBJ1-6; D might be TRBD1 (5 bases). CDR1 SNHLY and CDR2 FYNNEI come from the germline V gene. The CDR3 runs to 15 residues. Trimming took off 6 bases at V and 0 bases at J, with 9 bases between the two ends. The CDR3 nucleotides are TGTGCCAGCAGGGGGGGGAGCTCCTATAATTCACCCCTCCACTTT. The encoded protein is CASRGGSSYNSPLHF.

The genes are TRBV12-3 or TRBV12-4 and TRBJ1-1; the match to TRBD1 covers 9 bases. The CDR3 is 14 amino acids. The J segment lost 10 bases and the V segment lost 4 bases, leaving 10 bases of the junction unmatched. The chain's CDR3 is CASSSDPGQGRAFF. The CDR3 DNA is TGTGCCAGCAGTTCCGACCCGGGACAGGGACGAGCTTTCTTT.

This chain joins TRBV19 and TRBJ2-7; D is uncertain. V dropped 6 bases and J dropped 5 bases, with 14 bases sitting between them. Germline V gene lookup returns CDR1 LNHDA and CDR2 SQIVND (reference sequence). The CDR3 runs to 13 residues. CDR3 amino acids: CASRRNSLDEQYF. Written as DNA, the CDR3 is TGTGCCAGTAGGAGAAACTCACTCGACGAGCAGTACTTC. The variable domain in full, with the rest retrieved from reference TRBV19 and TRBJ2-7, is DGGITQSPKYLFRKEGQNVTLSCEQNLNHDAMYWYRQDPGQGLRLIYYSQIVNDFQKGDIAEGYSVSREKKESFPLTVTSAQKNPTAFYLCASRRNSLDEQYFGPGTRLTVT.

This clonotype was picked up a small number of times. The V call is TRBV25-1, the J call TRBJ1-6, with D possibly matching TRBD1 (6 bases). The V gene's germline CDR1 is MGHDK and CDR2 SYGVNS. The CDR3 consists of 19 residues. Trimming pared 4 bases from V and 9 bases from J, leaving 28 bases between. The CDR3 sequence: CASSGLPDSHGALRSPLHF. The CDR3 DNA reads as TGTGCCAGCAGTGGATTACCGGACAGTCACGGGGCTCTTCGTTCACCCCTCCACTTT.

This clonotype was detected ten times or more. The chain is built from TRBV27 and TRBJ2-2, with 7 bases fitting TRBD2. This CDR3 has 17 residues. Germline CDR1 reads MNHEY; CDR2 reads SMNVEV (reference sequence). Trimming removed 5 bases from V and 4 bases from J; junction bases left unmatched: 13. CDR3 sequence reads: CASSRSGGGAVTGELFF. For the CDR3, the DNA is TGTGCCAGCAGTCGCTCGGGGGGAGGGGCAGTCACCGGGGAGCTGTTTTTT.

This sequence joins TRBV20-1 and TRBJ2-7, with D perhaps TRBD1 (5 bases). The CDR3 totals 11 residues. Per germline, CDR1 DFQATT and CDR2 SNEGSKA (reference sequence). The CDR3 loop reads CSPEDTYEQYF. The CDR3, as DNA: TGCAGCCCCGAGGACACCTACGAGCAGTACTTC.

J is TRBJ2-2 and V is TRBV24-1; 8 nucleotides match TRBD2. In germline, CDR1 is KGHDR, CDR2 SFDVKD. V was pared by 8 bases and J by 2 bases, with 3 bases of the junction left unmatched. The CDR3 is 14 amino acids. In DNA form, the CDR3 reads TGTGCCACCAAAGCGGGGGTTAACACCGGGGAGCTGTTTTTT. Protein product: CATKAGVNTGELFF.

This clonotype was found many times. The chain employs TRBV28 and TRBJ2-7, with D perhaps assigned TRBD1 or TRBD2 (5 bases each). This CDR3 is built from 14 residues. V was cut by 6 bases and J by 2 bases, with 14 bases left in between. Germline V gene lookup returns CDR1 MDHEN and CDR2 SYDVKM. CDR3 DNA sequence: TGTGCCAGCAGCACCGGGGCCGTCGCCTACGAGCAGTACTTC. Residues: CASSTGAVAYEQYF.

This clonotype was counted at least ten times. The chain carries TRBV20-1 and TRBJ2-4; TRBD1 matches at 7 bases. The CDR3 is 13 amino acids. In germline, CDR1 is DFQATT, CDR2 SNEGSKA (reference sequence). J gave up 8 bases and V 2 bases, and 6 bases lay outside the gene matches. The CDR3 reads CSARQGVMDIQYF. CDR3 DNA sequence: TGCAGTGCTAGACAGGGGGTAATGGACATTCAGTACTTC.

The chain carries TRBV6-2 or TRBV6-3 and TRBJ2-7; 7 positions match TRBD2. CDR3 size: 15 residues. The germline CDR1 and CDR2 sequences are MNHEY and SVGEGT. The J segment lost 1 base and the V segment lost 2 bases, leaving 5 bases of the junction unmatched. The CDR3 region is CASSYPASGSYEQYF. The CDR3 coding sequence is TGTGCCAGCAGTTACCCGGCTAGCGGATCCTACGAGCAGTACTTC.

The chain carries TRBV19 and TRBJ2-2, with D possibly TRBD2 on 6 matching bases. The V gene's germline CDR1 is LNHDA and CDR2 SQIVND (reference sequence). CDR3 length equals 18 residues. Trimming removed 0 bases at V and 1 base at J, with 15 bases between. The CDR3 loop is CASSIEVDPAGNTGELFF. The CDR3 DNA sequence: TGTGCCAGTAGTATAGAAGTCGATCCAGCGGGGAACACCGGGGAGCTGTTTTTT.

The chain has TRBV6-2 or TRBV6-3 and TRBJ1-1; 11 nucleotides align to TRBD1. Germline lookup yields CDR1 MNHEY and CDR2 SVGEGT. The V gene end was trimmed by 10 bases and the J gene end by 7 bases; junction bases not matched to a gene: 8. This CDR3 contains 13 residues. CDR3 residues: CAIWTGGANEAFF. DNA for the CDR3: TGTGCCATCTGGACAGGGGGCGCGAATGAAGCTTTCTTT.

At least ten counts were recorded for this clonotype. J is TRBJ1-2 and V is TRBV30; D unresolved. Trimming left V 2 bases short and J 0 bases short, with 7 bases between. The CDR3 consists of 13 residues. Germline V CDR1 and CDR2: GTSNPN, SVGIG (reference sequence). The CDR3 sequence is CAWSPGTNYGYTF. As DNA, the CDR3 is TGTGCCTGGAGTCCGGGGACTAACTATGGCTACACCTTC.

This clonotype came up a few times. The chain links TRBV28 to TRBJ2-5; D unclear. The germline V and J ends were trimmed by 4 bases and 2 bases, with 11 bases remaining between them. The germline CDR1 and CDR2 sequences are MDHEN and SYDVKM. The CDR3 sequence is 14 residues long. The CDR3 nucleotides are TGTGCCAGCAGTTCGGCGCTTTCACAAGAGACCCAGTACTTC. As protein: CASSSALSQETQYF.

This clonotype was picked up a small number of times. The V call is TRBV5-1, the J call TRBJ1-1; 7 bases map to TRBD1. The CDR3 is 16 amino acids. V dropped 3 bases and J dropped 2; count of bases not matched to a gene: 10. Looked up from germline, CDR1 is SGHRS and CDR2 is YFSETQ. CDR3 protein: CASSYSQGQLNTEAFF. The CDR3 DNA reads as TGCGCCAGCAGCTATAGTCAGGGACAGCTCAACACTGAAGCTTTCTTT.

This clonotype was seen at least ten times. This sequence may be a read error, since a much larger clone differs from it by one base. The chain employs TRBV28 and TRBJ2-4; TRBD1 agrees at 10 bases. This CDR3 is built from 16 residues. The J segment lost 3 bases and the V segment lost 5 bases, leaving 7 bases of the junction unmatched. CDR1 and CDR2 (germline): MDHEN, SYDVKM. The CDR3 here is CASSTRDRGVKNIQYF. In DNA, the CDR3 is TGTGCCAGCAGTACCCGGGACAGGGGCGTCAAAAACATTCAGTACTTC.

This clonotype was recorded at least ten times. The V call is TRBV29-1, the J call TRBJ2-7; 10 nucleotides agree with TRBD1. The germline V gene has CDR1 SQVTM and CDR2 ANQGSEA. The CDR3 is made up of 13 amino acids. Unmatched junction bases numbered 7, after V lost 7 bases and J lost 4 bases. The CDR3 nucleotides read TGCAGCGCCGTGGACAGGGGGAGTTACGAGCAGTACTTC. Protein product: CSAVDRGSYEQYF.

In this sample, this clonotype turned up many times. The genes are TRBV29-1 and TRBJ2-7; D not certain. The CDR3 extends over 12 amino acids. V lost 6 bases, J lost 2 bases, and 11 bases lay in between. Germline CDR1 reads SQVTM; CDR2 reads ANQGSEA. This CDR3 reads CSVGDGTYEQYF. The CDR3 nucleotides are TGCAGCGTGGGTGACGGAACCTACGAGCAGTACTTC.